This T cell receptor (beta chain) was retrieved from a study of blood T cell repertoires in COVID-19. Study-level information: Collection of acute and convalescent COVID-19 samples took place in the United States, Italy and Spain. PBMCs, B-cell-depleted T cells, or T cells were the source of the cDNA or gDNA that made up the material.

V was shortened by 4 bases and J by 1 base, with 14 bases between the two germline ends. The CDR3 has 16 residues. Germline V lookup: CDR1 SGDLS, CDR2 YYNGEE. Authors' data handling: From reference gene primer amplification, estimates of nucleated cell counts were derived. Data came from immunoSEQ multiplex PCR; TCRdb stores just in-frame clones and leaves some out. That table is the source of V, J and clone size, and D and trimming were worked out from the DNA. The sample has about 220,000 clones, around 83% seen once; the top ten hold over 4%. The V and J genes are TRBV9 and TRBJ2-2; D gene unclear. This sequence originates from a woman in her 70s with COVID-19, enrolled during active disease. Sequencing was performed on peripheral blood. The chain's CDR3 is CASSFEVGLNTGELFF. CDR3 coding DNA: TGTGCCAGCAGCTTCGAGGTGGGTCTGAACACCGGGGAGCTGTTTTTT.